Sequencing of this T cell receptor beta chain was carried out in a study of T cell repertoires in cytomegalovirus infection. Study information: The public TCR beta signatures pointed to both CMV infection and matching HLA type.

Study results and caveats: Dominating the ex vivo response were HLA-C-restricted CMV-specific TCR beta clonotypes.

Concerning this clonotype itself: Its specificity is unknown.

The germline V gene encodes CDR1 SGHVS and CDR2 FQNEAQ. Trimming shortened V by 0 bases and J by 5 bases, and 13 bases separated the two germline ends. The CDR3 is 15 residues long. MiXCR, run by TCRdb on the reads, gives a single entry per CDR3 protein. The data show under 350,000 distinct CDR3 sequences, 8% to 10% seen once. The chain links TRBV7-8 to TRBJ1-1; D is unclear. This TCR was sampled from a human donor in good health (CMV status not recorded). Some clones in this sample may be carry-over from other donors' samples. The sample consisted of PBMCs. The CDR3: CASSLALTRTTEAFF. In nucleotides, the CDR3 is TGTGCCAGCAGCTTAGCCCTGACCCGAACAACTGAAGCTTTCTTT.